Each of the 21 T cell receptor beta chains below was sequenced from the same sample in a study of human T cells and chemical hapten exposure. Time point here: patch test 1, 2 weeks after DPC sensitization. This sample's treatment: therapeutic diphenylcyclopropenone sensitization with weekly scalp DPC. TCRdb re-analysed the RACE reads in MiXCR, keeping a single row per CDR3 protein. This repertoire shows roughly 360,000 distinct CDR3 sequences, 4.8% found once; its top ten account for about 2.1%. This material consisted of whole blood, taken in connection with sensitization to the hapten diphenylcyclopropenone (DPC). The source of these receptors is a woman aged 45-65 years with alopecia areata. Some clones in this sample may be carry-over from other donors' samples.

A few counts support this clonotype. The chain links TRBV29-1 to TRBJ1-3; the D is unclear. V lost 3 bases to trimming and J lost 0 bases, with 12 bases between them. This CDR3 contains 15 residues. CDR1 SQVTM and CDR2 ANQGSEA come from the germline V gene. The DNA for the CDR3 is TGCAGCGTTGAGGGTCTGGGATTCTCTGGAAACACCATATATTTT. Encoded protein: CSVEGLGFSGNTIYF.

There are many counts of this clonotype. The chain recombines TRBV6-5 with TRBJ2-3; 10 bases fit TRBD2. The CDR3 has 16 amino acids. Trimming took 0 bases from V and 6 from J; bases not matched to a gene: 6. CDR1 is MNHEY and CDR2 is SVGAGI in the germline V gene. The CDR3 DNA reads as TGTGCCAGCAGTTACTCCCCAGCGGGAGGGCGGGATACGCAGTATTTT. This encodes CASSYSPAGGRDTQYF.

This sequence joins TRBV6-6 and TRBJ2-5; D assignment may be TRBD1 or TRBD2 (6 bases each). The CDR3 is 16 amino acids. Germline CDR1 MNHNY, CDR2 SVGAGI (reference sequence). V gave up 4 bases and J gave up 2 bases, with 17 bases separating them. The CDR3 reads CASSLPTRRGQETQYF. For the CDR3, the DNA is TGTGCCAGCAGTTTACCGACTAGGAGGGGGCAAGAGACCCAGTACTTC.

This clonotype was picked up many times. The V call is TRBV7-8, the J call TRBJ1-2, with 7 bases lining up with TRBD1. There are 14 residues in the CDR3. Trimming cost V 5 bases and J 7 bases; bases outside gene matches: 10. Germline values: CDR1 SGHVS, CDR2 FQNEAQ. CDR3 sequence: CASSPRQGARGYTF. The DNA of the CDR3 is TGTGCCAGCAGCCCTCGACAGGGCGCTCGTGGCTACACCTTC.

Comment on this clonotype: This is likely a read error, given that the CDR3 carries no conserved phenylalanine or tryptophan at its end. The chain recombines TRBV3-1 with TRBJ1-1; no definite D call. The V gene lost 3 bases and the J gene lost 1 base, with 9 bases spanning the gap. Germline V gene lookup returns CDR1 LGHDT and CDR2 YNNKEL (reference sequence). The CDR3 sequence is 14 residues long. CDR3 sequence reads: CASSHPASNTEAFL. Here the CDR3 DNA reads TGTGCCAGCAGCCATCCAGCCTCGAACACTGAAGCTTTCCTT.

Details on this clonotype: A clone one base away is much larger, so this may be a read error. The rearrangement uses TRBV29-1 and TRBJ1-1; D is unresolved. The CDR3 is 13 amino acids. Germline loops: CDR1 SQVTM, CDR2 ANQGSEA. DNA for the CDR3: TGCAGCGTTGAAAGTGGCAGCCGCACTGATGCTTTCTTT. It codes for CSVESGSRTDAFF.

Ten or more counts support this clonotype. V is TRBV11-2 and J is TRBJ2-1; 12 positions match TRBD2. V was clipped by 2 bases and J by 9 bases; unmatched bases: 8. The CDR3 covers 16 residues. Germline-derived CDR1 and CDR2 are SGHAT and FQNNGV. The CDR3 sequence is CASSLYLAGGPGEQFF. The CDR3 DNA is TGTGCCAGCAGCTTATACCTAGCGGGAGGGCCGGGTGAGCAGTTCTTC.

Ten or more counts support this clonotype. The V call is TRBV20-1, the J call TRBJ1-1, with D unclear. The CDR3 extends over 13 amino acids. V gave up 3 bases and J gave up 6 bases, with 14 bases separating them. CDR1 and CDR2 from the germline V gene are DFQATT and SNEGSKA (reference sequence). The CDR3 bases are TGCAGTGCTAGGCCAGCAGGAAGTTCTGAAGCTTTCTTT. Amino acids: CSARPAGSSEAFF.

This clonotype was found many times. The V gene is TRBV5-1, the J gene TRBJ2-1; 8 bases are a match to TRBD1. The CDR3 sequence is 16 residues long. CDR1 is SGHRS and CDR2 is YFSETQ in the germline V gene. The V gene end was trimmed by 0 bases and the J gene end by 0 bases; junction bases not matched to a gene: 2. The CDR3 DNA reads as TGCGCCAGCAGCTTGGGGACAGGGAGCTCCTACAATGAGCAGTTCTTC. It yields the protein CASSLGTGSSYNEQFF.

This clonotype was seen repeatedly, ten times or more. V is TRBV28 and J is TRBJ1-5; the D gene is possibly TRBD1 (5 bases). Germline V gene data show CDR1 as MDHEN and CDR2 as SYDVKM. The ends were cut back, 8 bases at V and 7 bases at J, with 21 bases in the middle. The CDR3 extends over 15 amino acids. The CDR3 loop reads CASRTPRGKGQPQHF. The CDR3, as DNA: TGTGCCAGCCGAACCCCTCGGGGGAAGGGCCAGCCCCAGCATTTT.

This clonotype was counted many times. The chain combines TRBV12-3 or TRBV12-4 with TRBJ2-1, with D unresolved. Trimming removed 2 bases at V and 8 bases at J, with 7 bases between. The CDR3 extends over 12 amino acids. The CDR3 DNA sequence: TGTGCCAGCAGTTTACTTCTAGATGAGCAGTTCTTC. Translation gives CASSLLLDEQFF.

This clonotype was seen many times. J is TRBJ1-1 and V is TRBV5-8; D gene uncertain. CDR3 length: 13 residues. V lost 1 base, J lost 11 bases, and 15 bases lay in between. Germline V lookup: CDR1 SGHTS, CDR2 YDEGEE. CDR3 sequence (DNA): TGTGCCAGCAGCTTGTCAGGAGCTAGGGATGCTTTCTTT. This translates into CASSLSGARDAFF.

This clonotype showed up many times. This chain uses TRBV15 with TRBJ1-1; TRBD1 might be the D (5 bases). The CDR3 loop spans 13 amino acids. Germline V CDR1 and CDR2: LNHNV, YYDKDF (reference sequence). V lost 1 base and J 8 bases, leaving 11 bases between the germline ends. The CDR3 region has the DNA TGTGCCACCAGCAGAGTTCAGGGTCGGGAAGCTTTCTTT. Encoded protein: CATSRVQGREAFF. Looking up the rest from reference TRBV15 and TRBJ1-1 gives the full variable domain: DAMVIQNPRYQVTQFGKPVTLSCSQTLNHNVMYWYQQKSSQAPKLLFHYYDKDFNNEADTPDNFQSRRPNTSFCFLDIRSPGLGDTAMYLCATSRVQGREAFFGQGTRLTVV.

This clonotype was found once. A much larger clone lies one base from this, so it may be a read error. The rearrangement links TRBV15 to TRBJ1-2, with D maybe TRBD1 (6 bases). Deletions cut 3 bases from V and 7 bases from J, with 15 bases between. Germline V gene lookup returns CDR1 LNHNV and CDR2 YYDKDF (reference sequence). The CDR3 runs to 14 residues. This CDR3 reads CATSSGGTKFGYTF. The CDR3 DNA reads TGTGCCACCAGCAGCGGTGGGACAAAGTTTGGCTACACCTTC.

Many counts were recorded for this clonotype. This rearrangement joins TRBV27 to TRBJ1-5; D is undetermined. Trimming left V 1 base short and J 3 bases short, with 4 bases between. From germline, CDR1 is MNHEY and CDR2 SMNVEV (reference sequence). The CDR3 loop spans 13 amino acids. CDR3 loop: CASSLWANQPQHF. As DNA, the CDR3 is TGTGCCAGCAGTTTATGGGCCAATCAGCCCCAGCATTTT.

This clonotype was picked up a small number of times. The chain combines TRBV2 with TRBJ2-4; either TRBD1 or TRBD2 may fit D (5 bases each). Trimming shortened V by 8 bases and J by 7 bases, and 15 bases separated the two germline ends. The CDR3 is 13 amino acids. CDR1 and CDR2 from the germline V gene are SNHLY and FYNNEI. CDR3 DNA sequence: TGTGCCAGCGGAGGACAACAGGAGAACATTCAGTACTTC. Encoded protein: CASGGQQENIQYF.

This clonotype has at least ten counts. The gene calls are TRBV10-2 and TRBJ2-3, with 8 nucleotides matching TRBD2. CDR3 length: 16 amino acids. CDR1 and CDR2 (germline): WSHSY, SAAADI. V shed 2 bases, J shed 0 bases, and the junction held 4 bases outside the gene matches. This CDR3 reads CASSEGSGISTDTQYF. Written as DNA, the CDR3 is TGCGCCAGCAGTGAGGGTAGCGGGATAAGCACAGATACGCAGTATTTT.

This clonotype showed up many times. V and J are TRBV4-2 and TRBJ1-4; D possibly corresponds to TRBD1 (5 bases). This CDR3 region has 15 residues. The ends were cut back, 1 base at V and 6 bases at J, with 12 bases in the middle. Germline V lookup: CDR1 LGHNA, CDR2 YNFKEQ. The CDR3 region has the DNA TGTGCCAGCAGCCAAGTGAGGGGCGGAGATGAAAAACTGTTTTTT. This encodes CASSQVRGGDEKLFF.

This clonotype was recorded a few times. The chain recombines TRBV9 with TRBJ2-3; 11 positions match TRBD1. Germline CDR1 and CDR2: SGDLS and YYNGEE. V gave up 3 bases and J gave up 6 bases; unmatched junction bases: 6. CDR3 length: 15 amino acids. The CDR3 here is CASSAGQGAEDTQYF. The DNA for the CDR3 is TGTGCCAGCAGCGCAGGACAGGGGGCAGAGGATACGCAGTATTTT.

This clonotype was detected only a few times. The chain couples TRBV9 to TRBJ1-1; TRBD1 agrees at 9 bases. CDR1 and CDR2 from the germline V gene are SGDLS and YYNGEE. The CDR3 has 16 amino acids. The V segment lost 0 bases and the J segment 0 bases; nucleotides outside the gene matches: 3. CDR3 nucleotide sequence: TGTGCCAGCAGCGTAGGGGACAGGGTGGTGAACACTGAAGCTTTCTTT. Its protein product is CASSVGDRVVNTEAFF.

Ten or more counts support this clonotype. The chain employs TRBV12-3 or TRBV12-4 and TRBJ1-2; 7 nucleotides match TRBD1. The CDR3 covers 15 residues. The trim removed 4 bases at V and 2 bases at J, leaving 7 bases unmatched. The CDR3, as DNA: TGTGCCAGCAGTTCCCACAGGGGTACAAACTATGGCTACACCTTC. It encodes CASSSHRGTNYGYTF.